This T cell receptor beta chain came from a study of T cells after yellow fever vaccination. TCRdb independently ran MiXCR on the 5' RACE reads; one entry per CDR3 protein. The data contain about 130,000 distinct CDR3 sequences, approximately 9% of them singletons. Looked up from germline, CDR1 is SGHRS and CDR2 is YFSETQ. The CDR3 contains 12 residues. Trimming removed 5 bases at V and 4 bases at J, with 6 bases between. The material was CD8+ T cells sorted from PBMCs, obtained on the day of the yellow fever booster vaccination. J is TRBJ2-2 and V is TRBV5-1; D might be TRBD2 (6 bases). The origin of this receptor is a young man who received the YFV17D yellow fever vaccine. The CDR3 loop reads CASRGGTGELFF. The CDR3 coding sequence is TGCGCCAGCAGGGGGGGCACCGGGGAGCTGTTTTTT.